Below, one T cell receptor (beta chain) is given with its context. The CDR3 is made up of 15 amino acids. V gave up 5 bases and J gave up 6 bases; unmatched junction bases: 10. CDR1 SGHTA and CDR2 FQGNSA come from the germline V gene. The sample comes from a study of blood T cell repertoires in COVID-19. Measured with immunoSEQ multiplex PCR; TCRdb has only the in-frame clones, and not every one. The sample comprises over 150,000 clones, just under 90% of which are singletons, and 10% to 13% rests with the top ten. V is TRBV7-2 and J is TRBJ1-5; TRBD1 agrees at 7 bases. The sequence was obtained from a woman in her 70s with COVID-19, enrolled during active disease. Sequencing was performed on peripheral blood. The CDR3 reads CASSKETGTGQPQHF. CDR3 DNA: TGTGCCAGCAGCAAGGAGACAGGGACTGGTCAGCCCCAGCATTTT.